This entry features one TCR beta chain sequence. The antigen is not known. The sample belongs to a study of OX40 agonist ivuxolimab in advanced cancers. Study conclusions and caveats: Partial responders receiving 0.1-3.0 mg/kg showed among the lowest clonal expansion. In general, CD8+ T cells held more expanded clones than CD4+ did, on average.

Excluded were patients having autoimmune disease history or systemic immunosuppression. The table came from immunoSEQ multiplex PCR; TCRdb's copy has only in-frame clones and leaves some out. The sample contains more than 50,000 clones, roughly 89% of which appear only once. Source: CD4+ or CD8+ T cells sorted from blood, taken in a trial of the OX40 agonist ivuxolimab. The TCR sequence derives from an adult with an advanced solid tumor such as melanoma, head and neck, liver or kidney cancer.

The DNA of the CDR3 is TGCGCCAGCAGCCAAGATAGAGCAAGCAATCAGCCCCAGCATTTT. This sequence encodes CASSQDRASNQPQHF. J is TRBJ1-5 and V is TRBV4-1; no reliable D call. Germline V gene sequence: CDR1 MGHRA, CDR2 YSYEKL. The CDR3 has 15 amino acids. Deletions cut 0 bases from V and 1 base from J, with 7 bases between.